This is a list of T cell receptor beta chains from one sample in a study of T cell responses to AZD1222 COVID-19 vaccine. The data were produced by immunoSEQ multiplex PCR, yet TCRdb's version contains in-frame clones alone and is incomplete. The sample contains about 42,000 clones, 80% to 85% of which appear only once. The material was peripheral blood, obtained 28 days after the second AZD1222 dose. These receptors were taken from an adult who received the AZD1222 COVID-19 vaccine. The CDR3 runs from the conserved cysteine through the conserved F or W. D genes are given only for firm matches. A row's size may be missing; if present it is once, few, many or a size class.

abundance: -
v_gene: TRBV5-1
d_gene: TRBD2
j_gene: TRBJ2-5
CDR3nt: TGCGCCAGCAGCTTGACGGGACTAGCGGGGGCCCTTCGAATACAAGAGACCCAGTACTTC
CDR3aa: CASSLTGLAGALRIQETQYF

abundance: medium-sized
v_gene: TRBV3-1/TRBV3-2
d_gene: -
j_gene: TRBJ1-6
CDR3nt: TGTGCCAGCAGCCAAGGCGGGGGGCGAAGTAATAATTCACCCCTCCACTTT
CDR3aa: CASSQGGGRSNNSPLHF

abundance: -
v_gene: TRBV19
d_gene: -
j_gene: TRBJ2-3
CDR3nt: TGTGCCAGTAGTATCCAGGTACTGAGCACAGATACGCAGTATTTT
CDR3aa: CASSIQVLSTDTQYF

abundance: -
v_gene: TRBV19
d_gene: -
j_gene: TRBJ2-7
CDR3nt: TGTGCCAGCAGACAGCGTCCCGACTACGAGCAGTACTTC
CDR3aa: CASRQRPDYEQYF

abundance: -
v_gene: TRBV6-4
d_gene: -
j_gene: TRBJ1-3
CDR3nt: TGTGCCACCCTGACAATTTCTTTCTCTGGAAACACCATATATTTT
CDR3aa: CATLTISFSGNTIYF

abundance: -
v_gene: TRBV3-1/TRBV3-2
d_gene: -
j_gene: TRBJ1-5
CDR3nt: TGTGCCAGCAGCCAAGATCTTACGAGGGCGCCCCAGCATTTT
CDR3aa: CASSQDLTRAPQHF

abundance: -
v_gene: TRBV5-4
d_gene: -
j_gene: TRBJ1-2
CDR3nt: TGTGCCAGCAGCGTTGACGGATCAGGCTACACCTTC
CDR3aa: CASSVDGSGYTF

abundance: -
v_gene: TRBV6-5
d_gene: -
j_gene: TRBJ1-2
CDR3nt: TGTGCCAGCAGCAACGGGGGGTGGGGCTACACCTTC
CDR3aa: CASSNGGWGYTF

abundance: -
v_gene: TRBV6-4
d_gene: TRBD1
j_gene: TRBJ1-5
CDR3nt: TGTGCCAACCGGGACAGGGGTCCCCAGCCCCAGCATTTT
CDR3aa: CANRDRGPQPQHF

abundance: -
v_gene: TRBV3-1/TRBV3-2
d_gene: TRBD1
j_gene: TRBJ1-3
CDR3nt: TGTGCCAGCAATAACAGGGGTGGAAACACCATATATTTT
CDR3aa: CASNNRGGNTIYF

abundance: -
v_gene: TRBV9
d_gene: -
j_gene: TRBJ1-2
CDR3nt: TGTGCCAGCAGCGCGGCCGGGTCTAACTATGGCTACACCTTC
CDR3aa: CASSAAGSNYGYTF

abundance: -
v_gene: TRBV3-1/TRBV3-2
d_gene: -
j_gene: TRBJ2-3
CDR3nt: TGTGCCAGCAGTCCCAGAGGTATCCGGGGAGATACGCAGTATTTT
CDR3aa: CASSPRGIRGDTQYF

abundance: once
v_gene: TRBV12-5
d_gene: TRBD1
j_gene: TRBJ2-7
CDR3nt: TGTGCTAGTGGTCCAACCAGGGACAGTCCCTACGAGCAGTACTTC
CDR3aa: CASGPTRDSPYEQYF

abundance: -
v_gene: TRBV7-9
d_gene: TRBD1
j_gene: TRBJ1-1
CDR3nt: TGTGCCAGCAATCCTCAGGGGGACACTGAAGCTTTCTTT
CDR3aa: CASNPQGDTEAFF

abundance: -
v_gene: TRBV6-1
d_gene: -
j_gene: TRBJ1-6
CDR3nt: TGTGCCAGCAGTGAAAGGACAGCTCTAAATTCACCCCTCCACTTT
CDR3aa: CASSERTALNSPLHF

abundance: -
v_gene: TRBV3-1/TRBV3-2
d_gene: -
j_gene: TRBJ2-3
CDR3nt: TGTGCCAGCAGCCAAATGGGACCATCCACAGATACGCAGTATTTT
CDR3aa: CASSQMGPSTDTQYF

abundance: -
v_gene: TRBV7-9
d_gene: -
j_gene: TRBJ1-1
CDR3nt: TGTGCCAGCAGTCCCACCGGGACACCCAAAGCTTTCTTT
CDR3aa: CASSPTGTPKAFF

abundance: -
v_gene: TRBV5-1
d_gene: TRBD1
j_gene: TRBJ2-7
CDR3nt: TGCGCCAGCAGCTTAGGGGGCTCCGAGCAGTACTTC
CDR3aa: CASSLGGSEQYF

abundance: few
v_gene: TRBV2
d_gene: TRBD1
j_gene: TRBJ1-2
CDR3nt: TGTGCCGTACAGGGGTCTAGCTATGGCTACACCTTC
CDR3aa: CAVQGSSYGYTF

abundance: -
v_gene: TRBV7-7
d_gene: TRBD2
j_gene: TRBJ2-5
CDR3nt: TGTGCTAGCAGCTTAGTAGCGGGGGGGCCTCGGGAGACCCAGTACTTC
CDR3aa: CASSLVAGGPRETQYF